This TCR beta chain was profiled in a study of post-analysis software for immune sequencing data. Study observations and caveats: There was significantly lower normalized Chao1 diversity in multiple sclerosis patients than in controls. Patients carried 5 or 6 TRBV segments more frequently than controls did, and TRBV5-6, TRBV5-1 and TRBV20-1 were among them.

Details on this clonotype: The antigen remains unidentified. This may arise from a read error, as a much more abundant clone is one base away.

Presence of unique molecular identifiers characterized the TCR beta cDNA libraries. One entry per CDR3 protein results from TCRdb running MiXCR on the PCR reads. Of approximately 400,000 distinct CDR3 sequences in the sample, around 37% were seen once. This CDR3 region has 16 residues. Trimming took off 7 bases at V and 6 bases at J, with 24 bases between the two ends. From germline, CDR1 is SGHDT and CDR2 YYEEEE. The chain uses TRBV5-6 and TRBJ2-3; D possibly corresponds to TRBD2 (7 bases). The receptor's source is a girl aged 10 to 17 with multiple sclerosis. What was sequenced was blood. As DNA, the CDR3 is TGTGCCAGCGGCAGACCATACAGGGAGGGGGAGGATACGCAGTATTTT. Amino acids: CASGRPYREGEDTQYF.